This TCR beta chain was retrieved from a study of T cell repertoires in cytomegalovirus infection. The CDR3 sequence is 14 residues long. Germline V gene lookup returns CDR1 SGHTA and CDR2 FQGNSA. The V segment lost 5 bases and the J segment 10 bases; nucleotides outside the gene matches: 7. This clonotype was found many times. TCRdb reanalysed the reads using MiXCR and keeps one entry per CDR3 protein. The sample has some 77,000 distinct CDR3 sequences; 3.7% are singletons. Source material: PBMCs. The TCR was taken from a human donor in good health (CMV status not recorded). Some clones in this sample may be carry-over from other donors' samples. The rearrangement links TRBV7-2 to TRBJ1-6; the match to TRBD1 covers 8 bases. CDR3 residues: CASSIQGVRSPLHF. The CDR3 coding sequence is TGTGCCAGCAGCATACAGGGGGTGAGGTCACCCCTCCACTTT.